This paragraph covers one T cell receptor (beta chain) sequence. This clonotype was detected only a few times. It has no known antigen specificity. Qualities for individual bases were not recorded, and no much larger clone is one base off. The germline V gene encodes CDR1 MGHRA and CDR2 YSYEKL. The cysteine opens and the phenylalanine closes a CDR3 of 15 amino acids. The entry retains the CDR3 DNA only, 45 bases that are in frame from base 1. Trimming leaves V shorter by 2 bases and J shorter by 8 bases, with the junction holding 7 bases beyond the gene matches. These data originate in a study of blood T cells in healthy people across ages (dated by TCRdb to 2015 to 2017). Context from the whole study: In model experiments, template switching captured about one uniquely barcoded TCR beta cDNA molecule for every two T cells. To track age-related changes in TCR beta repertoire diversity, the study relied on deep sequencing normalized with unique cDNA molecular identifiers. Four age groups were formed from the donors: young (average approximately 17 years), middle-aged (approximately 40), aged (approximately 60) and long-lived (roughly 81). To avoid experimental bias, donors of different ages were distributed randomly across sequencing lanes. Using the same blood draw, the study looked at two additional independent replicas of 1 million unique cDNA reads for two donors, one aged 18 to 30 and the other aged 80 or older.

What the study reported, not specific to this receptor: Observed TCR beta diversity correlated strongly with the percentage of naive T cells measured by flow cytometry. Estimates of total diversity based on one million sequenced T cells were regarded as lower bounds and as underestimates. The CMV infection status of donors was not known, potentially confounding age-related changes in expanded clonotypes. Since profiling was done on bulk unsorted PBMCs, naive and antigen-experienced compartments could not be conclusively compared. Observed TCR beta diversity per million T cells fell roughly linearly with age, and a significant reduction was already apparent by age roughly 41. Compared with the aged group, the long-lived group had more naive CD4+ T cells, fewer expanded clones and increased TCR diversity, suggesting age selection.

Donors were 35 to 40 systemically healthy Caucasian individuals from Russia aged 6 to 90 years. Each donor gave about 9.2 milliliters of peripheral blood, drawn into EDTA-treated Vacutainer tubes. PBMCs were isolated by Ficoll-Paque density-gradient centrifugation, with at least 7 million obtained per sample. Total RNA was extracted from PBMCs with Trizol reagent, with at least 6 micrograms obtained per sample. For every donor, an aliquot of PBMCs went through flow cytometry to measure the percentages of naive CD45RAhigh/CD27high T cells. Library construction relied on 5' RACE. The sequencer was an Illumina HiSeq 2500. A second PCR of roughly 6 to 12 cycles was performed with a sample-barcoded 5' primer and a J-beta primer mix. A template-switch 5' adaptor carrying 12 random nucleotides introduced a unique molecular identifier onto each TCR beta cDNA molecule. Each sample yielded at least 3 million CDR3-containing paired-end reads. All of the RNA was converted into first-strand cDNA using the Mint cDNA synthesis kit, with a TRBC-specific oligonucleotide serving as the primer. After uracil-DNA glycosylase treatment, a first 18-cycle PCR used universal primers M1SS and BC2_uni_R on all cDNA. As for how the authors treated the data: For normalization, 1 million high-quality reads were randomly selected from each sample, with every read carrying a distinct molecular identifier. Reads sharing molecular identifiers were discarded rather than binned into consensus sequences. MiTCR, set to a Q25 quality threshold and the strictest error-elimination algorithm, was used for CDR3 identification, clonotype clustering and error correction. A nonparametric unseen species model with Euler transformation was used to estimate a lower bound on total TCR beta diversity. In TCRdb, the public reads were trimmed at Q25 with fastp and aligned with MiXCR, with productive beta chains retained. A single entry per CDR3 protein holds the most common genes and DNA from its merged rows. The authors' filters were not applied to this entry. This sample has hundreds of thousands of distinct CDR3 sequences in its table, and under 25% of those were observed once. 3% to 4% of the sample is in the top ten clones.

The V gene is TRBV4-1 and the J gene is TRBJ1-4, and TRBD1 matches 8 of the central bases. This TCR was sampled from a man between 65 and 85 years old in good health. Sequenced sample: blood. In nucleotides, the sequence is TGCGCCAGCAGCCAAACAGGGGGGATTGGCGAAAAACTGTTTTTT. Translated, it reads CASSQTGGIGEKLFF.